This T cell receptor beta chain was identified during a study of regulatory T cells in long-lasting Graves disease. The sample holds a few counts of this clonotype. According to the study, TCR beta libraries were built with iRepertoire HTBI primers and CDR3-region Arm-PCR. In TCRdb, the multiplex PCR reads were re-called with MiXCR into one record per CDR3 protein. Of 250,000 to 300,000 distinct CDR3 sequences listed, about 17% are singletons. Time point reported: newly diagnosed GD, antithyroid drugs for less than 3 months. RNA isolated from PBMCs was used to make the TCR library. CDR1 SNHLY and CDR2 FYNNEI come from the germline V gene. The CDR3 is 15 amino acids. V shed 5 bases and J 4 bases; nucleotides not matched to a gene: 7. The sample was also linked to a second study, of T cells in Graves' hyperthyroidism and ophthalmopathy.

Here the sequenced sample was peripheral blood mononuclear cells (PBMCs), taken at new diagnosis, from a patient treated with antithyroid drugs. The receptor's source is a woman aged 25 to 45 with Graves disease. The chain carries TRBV2 and TRBJ2-3; 9 bases map to TRBD1. Here the CDR3 reads CASSQGQGQSDTQYF. CDR3 nucleotides: TGTGCCAGCAGTCAGGGACAGGGTCAGTCAGATACGCAGTATTTT.